The 32 T cell receptor beta chains listed next were all sequenced from one sample in a study of human T cells and chemical hapten exposure. Stated time point: pre-sensitization, week 0. Described treatment: therapeutic diphenylcyclopropenone sensitization with weekly scalp DPC. TCRdb re-derived calls from the RACE reads in MiXCR, one entry per CDR3 protein. The sample includes about 290,000 distinct CDR3 sequences, approximately 8% of them seen just once. The starting material was whole blood, obtained in connection with sensitization to the hapten diphenylcyclopropenone (DPC). Receptors were obtained from a man aged 18 to 35 with alopecia areata. Some clones in this sample may be carry-over from other donors' samples.

There are a few counts of this clonotype. The J gene is TRBJ2-3, the V gene TRBV20-1; D ambiguous. This CDR3 is 14 amino acids long. From germline, CDR1 is DFQATT and CDR2 SNEGSKA (reference sequence). With 3 bases removed from V and 2 bases from J, the gap between germline ends came to 12 bases. CDR3 nucleotides: TGCAGTGCTAGTGATCGACAAATCACAGATACGCAGTATTTT. This gives the protein CSASDRQITDTQYF.

Many counts were recorded for this clonotype. This rearrangement joins TRBV5-6 to TRBJ2-1, with D unresolved. CDR1 is SGHDT, CDR2 YYEEEE, per germline. This CDR3 spans 13 amino acids. The V end lost 0 bases, the J end lost 5 bases, and 6 bases lay between the germline ends. CDR3 protein: CASSLEENNEQFF. In DNA form, the CDR3 reads TGTGCCAGCAGCTTGGAGGAGAACAATGAGCAGTTCTTC.

The sample holds a few counts of this clonotype. This chain connects TRBV20-1 to TRBJ2-2; D may be TRBD2 (6 bases). Trimming pared 7 bases from V and 4 bases from J, leaving 10 bases between. There are 12 residues in the CDR3. Germline-derived CDR1 and CDR2 are DFQATT and SNEGSKA (reference sequence). For the CDR3, the DNA is TGCAGTGGGGACTCCCGCACCGGGGAGCTGTTTTTT. Protein product: CSGDSRTGELFF.

This clonotype was observed a handful of times. The genes are TRBV5-1 and TRBJ2-7, with 8 bases fitting TRBD1. CDR3 size: 13 residues. Germline CDR1 SGHRS, CDR2 YFSETQ. The J segment lost 3 bases and the V segment lost 1 base, leaving 0 bases of the junction unmatched. CDR3 protein: CASSLTGGYEQYV. As DNA, the CDR3 is TGCGCCAGCAGCTTGACAGGGGGCTACGAGCAGTACGTC.

This clonotype was seen more than once but under ten times. The chain combines TRBV12-3 or TRBV12-4 with TRBJ2-2; 11 bases align to TRBD1. The V segment lost 6 bases and the J segment 6 bases; nucleotides outside the gene matches: 6. The CDR3 totals 15 residues. The CDR3 sequence: CASRPGQGVSGELFF. For the CDR3, the DNA is TGTGCCAGCAGGCCGGGACAGGGGGTATCCGGGGAGCTGTTTTTT.

The chain couples TRBV28 to TRBJ2-6, with D unresolved. Germline CDR1 is MDHEN and CDR2 is SYDVKM. V was cut by 6 bases and J by 4 bases, with 13 bases left in between. The CDR3 extends over 15 amino acids. The CDR3 loop reads CASSTTTFGANVLTF. DNA for the CDR3: TGTGCCAGCAGCACGACGACGTTCGGGGCCAACGTCCTGACTTTC.

There are many counts of this clonotype. The CDR3 loop reads CAISESTVNEKLFF. In nucleotides, the CDR3 is TGTGCCATCAGTGAGTCGACAGTTAATGAAAAACTGTTTTTT. The rearrangement joins TRBV10-3 to TRBJ1-4; D is possibly TRBD1 (5 bases). V lost 0 bases, J lost 4 bases, and 6 bases lay in between. This CDR3 is 14 amino acids long. From germline, CDR1 is ENHRY and CDR2 SYGVKD.

The chain combines TRBV6-5 with TRBJ2-5; 9 nucleotides align to TRBD2. The germline V gene encodes CDR1 MNHEY and CDR2 SVGAGI. The V segment lost 9 bases and the J segment 4 bases; nucleotides outside the gene matches: 15. The CDR3 has 16 residues. The CDR3 region is CASRPLAGGNLETQYF. In DNA, the CDR3 is TGTGCCAGTCGTCCCTTGGCGGGGGGGAATTTAGAGACCCAGTACTTC.

The chain links TRBV5-1 to TRBJ1-6, with 10 bases lining up with TRBD1. CDR1 and CDR2 (germline): SGHRS, YFSETQ. The CDR3 runs 19 residues. With 2 bases clipped from V and 7 bases from J, the junction kept 15 bases outside the gene matches. The CDR3 nucleotides are TGCGCCAGCAGCTTCCGGGACAGGGGAAAGGGCGTATGGAATTCACCCCTCCACTTT. Its translation is CASSFRDRGKGVWNSPLHF.

This clonotype was picked up a small number of times. The chain links TRBV11-2 to TRBJ2-1, with D unclear. The germline V gene has CDR1 SGHAT and CDR2 FQNNGV. Trimming took 3 bases from V and 8 from J, leaving 14 bases between them. CDR3 length: 14 residues. Here the CDR3 DNA reads TGTGCCAGCAGCTTGGGCAACTCCAATGATGAGCAGTTCTTC. Translating gives CASSLGNSNDEQFF.

A few counts support this clonotype. The chain carries TRBV7-2 and TRBJ2-5, with D hard to call. This CDR3 is built from 11 residues. The germline V gene encodes CDR1 SGHTA and CDR2 FQGNSA. Trimming pared 5 bases from V and 7 bases from J, leaving 8 bases between. CDR3 bases: TGTGCCAGCAGCAGAACCGGGACCCAGTACTTC. Translating it yields CASSRTGTQYF. Looking up the rest from reference TRBV7-2 and TRBJ2-5 gives the full variable domain: GAGVSQSPSNKVTEKGKDVELRCDPISGHTALYWYRQSLGQGLEFLIYFQGNSAPDKSGLPSDRFSAERTGGSVSTLTIQRTQQEDSAVYLCASSRTGTQYFGPGTRLLVL.

V usage is TRBV4-2 and J usage is TRBJ2-7, with D perhaps matching TRBD2 (5 bases). The CDR3 loop spans 15 amino acids. CDR1 is LGHNA and CDR2 is YNFKEQ in the germline V gene. The germline V and J ends were trimmed by 0 bases and 2 bases, with 11 bases remaining between them. Here the CDR3 DNA reads TGTGCCAGCAGCCAAGATAGGGCGGGCCCCTACGAGCAGTACTTC. Protein product: CASSQDRAGPYEQYF.

This clonotype has a count of ten or more. The genes are TRBV5-6 and TRBJ2-3; D possibly uses TRBD1 or TRBD2 (6 bases each). This CDR3 is built from 17 residues. Trimming took 6 bases from V and 3 from J, leaving 23 bases between them. Germline V gene lookup returns CDR1 SGHDT and CDR2 YYEEEE. Written as DNA, the CDR3 is TGTGCCAGCAATTACCGGTGGGCAGGGGAGGAAACAGATACGCAGTATTTT. Translation gives CASNYRWAGEETDTQYF.

This clonotype was counted a few times. The gene calls are TRBV7-9 and TRBJ2-7, with TRBD1 matching over 10 bases. The CDR3 runs 13 residues. Trimming cost V 2 bases and J 7 bases; bases outside gene matches: 2. Germline lookup yields CDR1 SEHNR and CDR2 FQNEAQ (reference sequence). Here the CDR3 reads CASSLWTGGEQYV. CDR3 coding DNA: TGTGCCAGCAGCTTATGGACAGGGGGGGAGCAGTACGTC.

This clonotype was counted a few times. The gene calls are TRBV4-3 and TRBJ1-1, with D possibly being TRBD1 (5 bases). The CDR3 has 18 amino acids. Between the trimmed V and J ends, which lost 2 bases and 1 base, there was a span of 20 bases. CDR1 is LGHNA and CDR2 is YSLEER in the germline V gene. CDR3 sequence (DNA): TGCGCCAGCAGCCAATTTAATAGCGGGGGACGGACGAACACTGAAGCTTTCTTT. This codes for CASSQFNSGGRTNTEAFF.

The chain joins TRBV4-3 to TRBJ2-1; 8 positions agree with TRBD2. J lost 9 bases, V lost 3 bases, and 10 bases had no gene match. The CDR3 consists of 15 residues. Germline values: CDR1 LGHNA, CDR2 YSLEER. The CDR3 DNA follows: TGCGCCAGCAGCCACGTTTACGGGGGGGCCGTTGAGCAGTTCTTC. This sequence encodes CASSHVYGGAVEQFF.

The gene calls are TRBV20-1 and TRBJ1-4; D is unresolved. The CDR3 consists of 11 residues. V was clipped by 5 bases and J by 5 bases, with 6 bases between them. Germline lookup yields CDR1 DFQATT and CDR2 SNEGSKA (reference sequence). The CDR3 loop is CSAPYNEKLFF. CDR3 nucleotide sequence: TGCAGTGCTCCCTACAATGAAAAACTGTTTTTT.

This clonotype showed up many times. V gene TRBV29-1 combines with J gene TRBJ1-1; D is uncertain. V lost 6 bases to trimming and J lost 0 bases, with 8 bases between them. The CDR3 is made up of 12 amino acids. Germline V gene data show CDR1 as SQVTM and CDR2 as ANQGSEA. The DNA for the CDR3 is TGCAGCGTAGGACGGATGAACACTGAAGCTTTCTTT. Its translation: CSVGRMNTEAFF.

The chain employs TRBV4-1 and TRBJ2-2; 9 nucleotides agree with TRBD1. CDR3 length equals 16 residues. CDR1 is MGHRA and CDR2 is YSYEKL in the germline V gene. V was clipped by 4 bases and J by 5 bases; unmatched bases: 8. The CDR3 spells CASSLYRTGATGELFF. DNA of the CDR3: TGCGCCAGCAGCCTTTACAGGACAGGGGCTACCGGGGAGCTGTTTTTT.

J is TRBJ2-7 and V is TRBV20-1; 8 bases map to TRBD1. The germline CDR1 and CDR2 sequences are DFQATT and SNEGSKA (reference sequence). V was clipped by 4 bases and J by 6 bases; unmatched bases: 11. This CDR3 has 14 residues. The CDR3 region has the DNA TGCAGTGCTATCCCACCGGGACAGGCTCGCGAGCAGTACTTC. Residues: CSAIPPGQAREQYF.

The chain joins TRBV6-6 to TRBJ2-3; D is uncertain. Germline CDR1 reads MNHNY; CDR2 reads SVGAGI (reference sequence). Deletions cut 2 bases from V and 5 bases from J, with 8 bases between. The CDR3 has 13 residues. This CDR3 reads CASSYAERDTQYF. The CDR3 nucleotides are TGTGCCAGCAGTTACGCGGAAAGAGATACGCAGTATTTT.

This clonotype came up many times. CDR3 sequence (DNA): TGCAGTGCCGCTTCTCTAGCGGGGGGATCAGATACGCAGTATTTT. Its translation is CSAASLAGGSDTQYF. The V call is TRBV20-1, the J call TRBJ2-3; 11 positions match TRBD2. Germline CDR1 DFQATT, CDR2 SNEGSKA (reference sequence). Trimming cost V 6 bases and J 4 bases; bases outside gene matches: 9. CDR3 length equals 15 residues.

A few counts support this clonotype. CDR3 sequence reads: CASGLGSPYEQYF. The CDR3 region has the DNA TGTGCCAGCGGGCTGGGGAGTCCCTACGAGCAGTACTTC. This chain uses TRBV28 with TRBJ2-7; weak D call: TRBD2 (5 bases). Trimming shortened V by 8 bases and J by 2 bases, and 13 bases separated the two germline ends. The CDR3 length is 13 residues. Germline V gene data show CDR1 as MDHEN and CDR2 as SYDVKM.

The chain employs TRBV25-1 and TRBJ2-3; no firm D call. Trimming shortened V by 3 bases and J by 2 bases, and 15 bases separated the two germline ends. The CDR3 spans 16 residues. Per germline, CDR1 MGHDK and CDR2 SYGVNS. For the CDR3, the DNA is TGTGCCAGCAGTGATGGATTGACCGCTCACACAGATACGCAGTATTTT. Translated: CASSDGLTAHTDTQYF.

In its sample, this clonotype was seen many times. The genes are TRBV5-1 and TRBJ1-2; TRBD1 aligns across 10 bases. The ends lost 4 bases at V and 4 bases at J; junction bases unmatched: 4. The CDR3 runs 14 residues. Germline CDR1 is SGHRS and CDR2 is YFSETQ. The CDR3 DNA reads as TGCGCCAGCAGCGTGACAGGGGGCGCCTATGGCTACACCTTC. This translates into CASSVTGGAYGYTF.

This clonotype has more than one count but fewer than ten. The chain joins TRBV27 to TRBJ2-7; D may be TRBD1 (6 bases). The germline V gene encodes CDR1 MNHEY and CDR2 SMNVEV (reference sequence). V was cut by 5 bases and J by 5 bases, with 16 bases left in between. The CDR3 runs to 14 residues. DNA of the CDR3: TGTGCCAGCAGTAATCTTACAGGGTACGACGAGCAGTACTTC. Encoded protein: CASSNLTGYDEQYF.

The rearrangement links TRBV5-1 to TRBJ2-1; TRBD1 matches 7 bases. This CDR3 region has 12 residues. CDR1 is SGHRS, CDR2 YFSETQ, per germline. V lost 4 bases and J lost 6; bases outside the gene matches: 1. CDR3: CASSRQGNEQFF. As DNA, the CDR3 is TGCGCCAGCAGCCGACAGGGCAATGAGCAGTTCTTC.

A few counts support this clonotype. The chain employs TRBV5-1 and TRBJ2-2; the D gene is possibly TRBD1 (5 bases). V lost 4 bases, J lost 4 bases, and 11 bases lay in between. The CDR3 is made up of 14 amino acids. Germline CDR1 reads SGHRS; CDR2 reads YFSETQ. DNA for the CDR3: TGCGCCAGCAGCGGGGCTACGAGCACCGGGGAGCTGTTTTTT. Protein: CASSGATSTGELFF.

The rearrangement uses TRBV6-2 or TRBV6-3 and TRBJ2-1, with TRBD2 matching 11 bases. This CDR3 has 20 amino acids. Looked up from germline, CDR1 is MNHEY and CDR2 is SVGEGT. The V segment lost 0 bases and the J segment 4 bases; nucleotides outside the gene matches: 14. The CDR3 DNA is TGTGCCAGCAGTTACTCTCTCCTAGCGGGGGGCTCAACTTCATACAATGAGCAGTTCTTC. Translated, it gives CASSYSLLAGGSTSYNEQFF.

A word on this clonotype: A read error is possible here, since a much larger clone lies one base away. The CDR3 bases are TGTGCCAGCAGTTTTCTCGCTGGCTACACCTTC. It is translated as CASSFLAGYTF. V gene TRBV2 combines with J gene TRBJ1-2; unclear D gene. The V gene's germline CDR1 is SNHLY and CDR2 FYNNEI. This CDR3 spans 11 amino acids. The germline V and J ends were trimmed by 5 bases and 7 bases, with 8 bases remaining between them.

Ten or more counts support this clonotype. The chain joins TRBV12-3 or TRBV12-4 to TRBJ1-2, with a possible D match to TRBD1 (5 bases). Trimming took 6 bases from V and 5 from J, leaving 10 bases between them. The CDR3 extends over 12 amino acids. The CDR3 sequence: CASSVDSYGYTF. In DNA, the CDR3 is TGTGCCAGCAGCGTAGACAGTTATGGCTACACCTTC.

The chain couples TRBV5-1 to TRBJ2-1, with D hard to call. Trimming left V 0 bases short and J 2 bases short, with 9 bases between. CDR3 size: 15 residues. Looked up from germline, CDR1 is SGHRS and CDR2 is YFSETQ. CDR3 loop: CASSLAADTYNEQFF. The CDR3 DNA reads as TGCGCCAGCAGCTTGGCGGCAGATACCTACAATGAGCAGTTCTTC.